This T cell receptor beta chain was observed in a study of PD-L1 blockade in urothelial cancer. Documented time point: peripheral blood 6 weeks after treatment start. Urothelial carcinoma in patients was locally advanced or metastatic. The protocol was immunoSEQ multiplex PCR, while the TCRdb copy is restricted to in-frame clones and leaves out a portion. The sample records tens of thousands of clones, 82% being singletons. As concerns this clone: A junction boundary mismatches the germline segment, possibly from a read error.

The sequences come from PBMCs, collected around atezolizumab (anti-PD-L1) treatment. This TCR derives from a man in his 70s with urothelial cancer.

The CDR3 DNA sequence: TGCAGTGCAAGAGCAGGGCTTGAAGCTTTCTTT. It specifies CSARAGLEAFF. The chain is built from TRBV20-1 and TRBJ1-1; D might be TRBD1 (5 bases). CDR3 size: 11 residues. Looked up from germline, CDR1 is DFQATT and CDR2 is SNEGSKA (reference sequence).